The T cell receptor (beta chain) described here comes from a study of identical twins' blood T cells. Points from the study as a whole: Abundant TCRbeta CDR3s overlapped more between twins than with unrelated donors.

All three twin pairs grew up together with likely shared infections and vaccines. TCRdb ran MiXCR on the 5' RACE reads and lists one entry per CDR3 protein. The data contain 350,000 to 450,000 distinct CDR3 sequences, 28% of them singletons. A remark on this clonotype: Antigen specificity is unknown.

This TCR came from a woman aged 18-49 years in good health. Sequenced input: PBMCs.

Written as DNA, the CDR3 is TGTGCCAGTAGTACCGAAGTGGGCGGCTACGAGCAGTACTTC. Protein product: CASSTEVGGYEQYF. V gene TRBV19 combines with J gene TRBJ2-7, with unresolved D. The CDR3 covers 14 residues. The V and J ends lost 4 bases and 3 bases respectively, with 13 bases between them. Germline V lookup: CDR1 LNHDA, CDR2 SQIVND (reference sequence).